Sequencing of this T cell receptor (beta chain) was carried out in a study of T cells in localized non-small cell lung cancer. Overall study findings and caveats: In adjacent lung, a median about 52 of the top 100 tumor clones were found. Only one tumor region went through sequencing, so heterogeneity may still be there. Highest T cell clonality was seen in uninvolved adjacent lung, surpassing that measured in tumor. Longer overall survival associated with higher blood T cell density; shorter survival with higher adjacent-lung clonality.

Sequenced by immunoSEQ multiplex PCR; TCRdb stores in-frame clones only, minus some. The table has over a thousand clones, about 24% seen once. Comment on this clone: Its target is unknown.

Trimming cost V 6 bases and J 8 bases; bases outside gene matches: 21. The CDR3 is made up of 17 amino acids. Germline lookup yields CDR1 MDHEN and CDR2 SYDVKM. The origin of this receptor is a female donor aged 60 or older with stage II lung adenocarcinoma. The material was lung tumor tissue, obtained before any cancer treatment. This chain joins TRBV28 and TRBJ1-2, with TRBD1 matching over 7 bases. CDR3: CASRASGTEGNLRGYTF. The DNA for the CDR3 is TGTGCCAGCAGGGCCTCCGGGACAGAAGGGAACTTAAGAGGCTACACCTTC.